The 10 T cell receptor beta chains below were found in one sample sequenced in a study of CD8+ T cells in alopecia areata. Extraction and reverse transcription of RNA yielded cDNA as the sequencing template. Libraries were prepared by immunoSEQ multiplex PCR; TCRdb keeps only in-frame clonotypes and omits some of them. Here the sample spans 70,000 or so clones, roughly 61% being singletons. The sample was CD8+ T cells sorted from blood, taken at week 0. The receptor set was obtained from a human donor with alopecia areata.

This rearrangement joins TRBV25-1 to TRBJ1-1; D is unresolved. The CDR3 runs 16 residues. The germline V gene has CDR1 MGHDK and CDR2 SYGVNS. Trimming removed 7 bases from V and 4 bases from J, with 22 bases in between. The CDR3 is CASNGGILSSGTEAFF. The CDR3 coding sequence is TGTGCCAGCAATGGAGGGATACTAAGTTCGGGCACTGAAGCTTTCTTT.

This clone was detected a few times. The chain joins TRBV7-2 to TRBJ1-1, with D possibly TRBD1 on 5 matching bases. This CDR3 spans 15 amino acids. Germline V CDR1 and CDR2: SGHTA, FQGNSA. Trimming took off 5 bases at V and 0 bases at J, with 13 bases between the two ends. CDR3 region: CASSVTGMMNTEAFF. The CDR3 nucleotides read TGTGCCAGCAGCGTCACAGGTATGATGAACACTGAAGCTTTCTTT.

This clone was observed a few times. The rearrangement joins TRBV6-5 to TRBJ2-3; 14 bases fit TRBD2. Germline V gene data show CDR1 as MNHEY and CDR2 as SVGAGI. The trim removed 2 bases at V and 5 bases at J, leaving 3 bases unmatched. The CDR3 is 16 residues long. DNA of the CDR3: TGTGCCAGCAGTTACACCGGGACTAGCGGGGGAGATACGCAGTATTTT. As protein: CASSYTGTSGGDTQYF.

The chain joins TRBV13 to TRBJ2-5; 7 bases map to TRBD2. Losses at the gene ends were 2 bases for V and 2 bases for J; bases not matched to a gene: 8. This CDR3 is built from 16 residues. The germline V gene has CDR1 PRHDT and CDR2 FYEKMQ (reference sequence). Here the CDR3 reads CASSLLELAEQETQYF. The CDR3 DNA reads TGTGCCAGCAGCTTATTGGAGCTAGCGGAACAAGAGACCCAGTACTTC.

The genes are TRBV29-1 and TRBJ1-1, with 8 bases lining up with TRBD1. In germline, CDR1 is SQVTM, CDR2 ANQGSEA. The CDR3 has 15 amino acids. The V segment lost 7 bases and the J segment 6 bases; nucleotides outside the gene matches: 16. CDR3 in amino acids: CSAGQAYTRASEAFF. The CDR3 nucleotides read TGCAGCGCGGGACAGGCATACACTCGGGCATCTGAAGCTTTCTTT. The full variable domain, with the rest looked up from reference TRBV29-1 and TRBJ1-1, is SAVISQKPSRDICQRGTSLTIQCQVDSQVTMMFWYRQQPGQSLTLIATANQGSEATYESGFVIDKFPISRPNLTFSTLTVSNMSPEDSSIYLCSAGQAYTRASEAFFGQGTRLTVV.

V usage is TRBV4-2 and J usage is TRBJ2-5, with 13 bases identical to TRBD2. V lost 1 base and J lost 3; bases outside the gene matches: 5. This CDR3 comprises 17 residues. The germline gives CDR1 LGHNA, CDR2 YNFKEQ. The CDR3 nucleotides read TGTGCCAGCAGCCAAGGGACTAGCGGGGGCTTCGAAGAGACCCAGTACTTC. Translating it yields CASSQGTSGGFEETQYF.

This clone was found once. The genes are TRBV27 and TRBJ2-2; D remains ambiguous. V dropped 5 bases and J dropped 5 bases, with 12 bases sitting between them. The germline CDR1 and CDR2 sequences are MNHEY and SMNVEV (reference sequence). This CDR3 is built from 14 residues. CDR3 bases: TGTGCCAGCAGTCAGGCCGCCAAGACCGGGGAGCTGTTTTTT. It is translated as CASSQAAKTGELFF.

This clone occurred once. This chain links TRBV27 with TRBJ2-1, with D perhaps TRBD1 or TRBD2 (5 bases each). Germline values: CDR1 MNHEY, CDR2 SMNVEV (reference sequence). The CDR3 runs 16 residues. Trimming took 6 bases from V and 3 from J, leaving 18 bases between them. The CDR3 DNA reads TGTGCCAGCAGCGGTCTGGACGGGGACCTCTACAATGAGCAGTTCTTC. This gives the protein CASSGLDGDLYNEQFF.

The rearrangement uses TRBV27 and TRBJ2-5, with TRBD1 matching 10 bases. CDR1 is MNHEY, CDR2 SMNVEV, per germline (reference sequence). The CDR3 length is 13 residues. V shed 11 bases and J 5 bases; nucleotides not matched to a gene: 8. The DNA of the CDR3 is TGTGCCTCCGTGGACAGGGGGTGGGAGACCCAGTACTTC. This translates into CASVDRGWETQYF.

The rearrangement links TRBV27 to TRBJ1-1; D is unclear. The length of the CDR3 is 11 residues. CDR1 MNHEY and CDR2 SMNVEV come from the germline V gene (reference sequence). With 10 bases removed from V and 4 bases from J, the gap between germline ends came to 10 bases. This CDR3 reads CATRVGTEAFF. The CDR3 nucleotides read TGTGCCACCCGAGTCGGCACTGAAGCTTTCTTT.